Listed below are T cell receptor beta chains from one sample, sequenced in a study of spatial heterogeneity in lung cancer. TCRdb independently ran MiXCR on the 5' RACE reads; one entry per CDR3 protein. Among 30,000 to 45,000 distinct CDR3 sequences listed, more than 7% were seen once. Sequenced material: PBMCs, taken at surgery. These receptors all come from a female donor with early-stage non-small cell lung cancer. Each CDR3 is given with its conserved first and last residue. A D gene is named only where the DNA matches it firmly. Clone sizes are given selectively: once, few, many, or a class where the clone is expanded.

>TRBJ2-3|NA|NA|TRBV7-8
CASSLFAAGSTDTQYF
TGTGCCAGCAGCTTATTCGCTGCGGGGAGCACAGATACGCAGTATTTT
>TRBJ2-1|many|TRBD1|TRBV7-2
CASSLALATGANEQFF
TGTGCCAGCAGCTTAGCGCTTGCGACAGGGGCCAATGAGCAGTTCTTC
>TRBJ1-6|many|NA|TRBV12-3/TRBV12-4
CASRIQLDNSPLHF
TGTGCCAGCAGGATACAACTCGATAATTCACCCCTCCACTTT
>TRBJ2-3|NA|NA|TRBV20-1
CSAPSRLGSPTDTQYF
TGCAGTGCTCCAAGCCGTCTAGGGTCCCCCACAGATACGCAGTATTTT
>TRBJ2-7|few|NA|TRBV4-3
CASSPDRTSYEQYF
TGCGCCAGCAGCCCCGACAGAACCTCCTACGAGCAGTACTTC
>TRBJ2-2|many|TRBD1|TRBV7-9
CASSSTGGNTGELFF
TGTGCCAGCAGCTCGACAGGGGGAAACACCGGGGAGCTGTTTTTT
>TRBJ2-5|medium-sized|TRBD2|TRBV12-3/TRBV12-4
CASNPREGSLGETQYF
TGTGCCAGCAATCCTAGGGAGGGCTCTCTAGGAGAGACCCAGTACTTC
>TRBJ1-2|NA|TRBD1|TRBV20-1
CSADRDSIYGYTF
TGCAGTGCTGACCGGGACAGCATATATGGCTACACCTTC
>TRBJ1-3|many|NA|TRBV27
CASSPVRGNTIYF
TGTGCCAGCAGTCCGGTACGGGGAAACACCATATATTTT
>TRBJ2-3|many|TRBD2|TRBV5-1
CASSLPSGGIDTQYF
TGCGCCAGCAGCTTGCCCAGCGGGGGTATAGATACGCAGTATTTT
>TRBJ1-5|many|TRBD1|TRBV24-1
CATSDPRQGLGQPQHF
TGTGCCACCAGTGACCCCCGACAGGGTTTGGGTCAGCCCCAGCATTTT
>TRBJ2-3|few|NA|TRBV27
CASSSYRDGTQYF
TGTGCCAGCAGTTCATACAGGGATGGCACGCAGTATTTT
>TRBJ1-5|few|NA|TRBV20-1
CSARAEGGRPQHF
TGCAGTGCTAGAGCGGAAGGGGGTAGGCCCCAGCATTTT
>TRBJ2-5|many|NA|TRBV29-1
CSVDGPDETQYF
TGCAGCGTTGACGGGCCAGACGAGACCCAGTACTTC
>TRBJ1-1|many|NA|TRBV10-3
CAISASGGRTEAFF
TGTGCCATCAGCGCAAGTGGGGGGAGGACTGAAGCTTTCTTT
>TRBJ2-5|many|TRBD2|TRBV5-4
CASSFTSGGEETQYF
TGTGCCAGCAGCTTCACTAGCGGGGGGGAAGAGACCCAGTACTTC
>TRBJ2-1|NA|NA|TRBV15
CATSRDGGLASPAEQFF
TGTGCCACCAGCAGAGATGGGGGTCTAGCAAGTCCCGCTGAACAGTTCTTC
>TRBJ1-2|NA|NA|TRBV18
CASSTSGGSGYTF
TGTGCCAGCTCTACTTCGGGCGGATCGGGCTACACCTTC
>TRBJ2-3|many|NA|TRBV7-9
CASSFSTSTDTQYF
TGTGCCAGCAGCTTTTCAACTAGCACAGATACGCAGTATTTT
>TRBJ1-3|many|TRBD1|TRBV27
CASSLTQGTGNTIYF
TGTGCCAGCAGTCTGACACAGGGGACTGGAAACACCATATATTTT
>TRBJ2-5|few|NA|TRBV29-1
CSGELETQYF
TGCAGCGGCGAGCTCGAGACCCAGTACTTC
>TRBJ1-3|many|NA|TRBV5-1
CASSVRGLLGNTIYF
TGCGCCAGCAGCGTTCGGGGCCTACTTGGAAACACCATATATTTT
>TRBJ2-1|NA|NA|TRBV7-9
CASSLGQRPHNEQFF
TGTGCCAGCAGCTTGGGCCAGCGGCCCCACAATGAGCAGTTCTTC
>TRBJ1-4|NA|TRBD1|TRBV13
CASSLSLGQGIAEKLFF
TGTGCCAGCAGCTTATCCCTCGGACAGGGGATAGCTGAAAAACTGTTTTTT
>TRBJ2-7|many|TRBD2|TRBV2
CASSEARGGGVDEQYF
TGTGCCAGCAGTGAAGCGCGTGGCGGGGGAGTCGACGAGCAGTACTTC
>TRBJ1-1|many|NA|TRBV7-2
CASSPRRVGAEAFF
TGTGCCAGCAGCCCGAGGCGGGTTGGCGCTGAAGCTTTCTTT
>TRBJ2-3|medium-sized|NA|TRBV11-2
CASSLVRVRTQYF
TGTGCCAGCAGCTTAGTGCGGGTCAGAACGCAGTATTTT
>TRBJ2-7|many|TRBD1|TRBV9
CASSARPGTGGYEQYF
TGTGCCAGCAGCGCCCGCCCGGGGACAGGGGGCTACGAGCAGTACTTC
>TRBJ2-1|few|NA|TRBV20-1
CSGSDDGSYNEQFF
TGCAGTGGGTCAGATGACGGTTCCTACAATGAGCAGTTCTTC
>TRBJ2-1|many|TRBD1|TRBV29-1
CSVEGRTGQGYNEQFF
TGCAGCGTTGAAGGCCGCACGGGACAGGGATACAATGAGCAGTTCTTC
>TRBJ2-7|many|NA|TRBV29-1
CSVTTGYNYEQYF
TGCAGCGTTACAACAGGGTATAACTACGAGCAGTACTTC